This TCR beta chain was captured by sequencing in a study of cytomegalovirus exposure and HLA in healthy donors. A multiplex PCR was run with 60 Vbeta primers and 13 Jbeta primers. Profiled with immunoSEQ multiplex PCR; TCRdb holds only in-frame clones, not every one. The sample shows 200,000 to 300,000 clones, about 81% of them seen only once. Trimming shortened V by 3 bases and J by 2 bases, and 21 bases separated the two germline ends. The CDR3 is 18 residues long. The germline gives CDR1 SEHNR, CDR2 FQNEAQ (reference sequence). The sample was PBMCs. The clonotype originates from a woman aged 60-75 years in good health and CMV-seropositive. V usage is TRBV7-9 and J usage is TRBJ2-3; tentative D call: TRBD2 (6 bases). Here the CDR3 DNA reads TGTGCCAGCAGCTTTCGCGAGGCCTTAGCGGAGATCACAGATACGCAGTATTTT. It encodes CASSFREALAEITDTQYF.